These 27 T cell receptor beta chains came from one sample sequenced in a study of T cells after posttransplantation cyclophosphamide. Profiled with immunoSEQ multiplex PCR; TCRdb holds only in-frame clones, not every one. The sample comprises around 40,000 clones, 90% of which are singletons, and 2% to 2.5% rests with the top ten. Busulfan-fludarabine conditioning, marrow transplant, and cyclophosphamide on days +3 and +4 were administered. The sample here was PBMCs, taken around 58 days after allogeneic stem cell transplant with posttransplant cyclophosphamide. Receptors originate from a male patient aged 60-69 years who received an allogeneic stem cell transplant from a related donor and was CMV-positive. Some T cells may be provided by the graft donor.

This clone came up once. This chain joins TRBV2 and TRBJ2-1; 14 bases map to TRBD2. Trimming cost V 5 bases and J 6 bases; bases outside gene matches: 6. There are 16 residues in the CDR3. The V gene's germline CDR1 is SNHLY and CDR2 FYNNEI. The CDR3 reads CASSTRTSGGSNEQFF. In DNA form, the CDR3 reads TGTGCCAGCAGTACCCGGACTAGCGGGGGGTCCAATGAGCAGTTCTTC.

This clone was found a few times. The CDR3 here is CASSKTRNTEAFF. Written as DNA, the CDR3 is TGCGCCAGCAGCAAGACAAGGAACACTGAAGCTTTCTTT. The gene calls are TRBV4-1 and TRBJ1-1; D not resolved. Trimming took 5 bases from V and 1 from J, leaving 8 bases between them. This CDR3 spans 13 amino acids. Germline V gene sequence: CDR1 MGHRA, CDR2 YSYEKL.

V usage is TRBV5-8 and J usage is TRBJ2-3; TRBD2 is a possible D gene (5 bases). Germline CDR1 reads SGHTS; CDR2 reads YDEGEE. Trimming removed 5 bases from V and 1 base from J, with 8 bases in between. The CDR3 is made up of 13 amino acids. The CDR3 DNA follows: TGTGCCAGCAGAATTAGCGGCACAGATACGCAGTATTTT. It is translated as CASRISGTDTQYF.

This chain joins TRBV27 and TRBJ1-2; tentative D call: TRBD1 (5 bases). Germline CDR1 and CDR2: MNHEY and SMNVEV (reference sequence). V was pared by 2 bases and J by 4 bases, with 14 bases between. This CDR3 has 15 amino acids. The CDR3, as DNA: TGTGCCAGCAGTTTAATCGGTCAGGGAGGCTATGGCTACACCTTC. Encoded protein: CASSLIGQGGYGYTF.

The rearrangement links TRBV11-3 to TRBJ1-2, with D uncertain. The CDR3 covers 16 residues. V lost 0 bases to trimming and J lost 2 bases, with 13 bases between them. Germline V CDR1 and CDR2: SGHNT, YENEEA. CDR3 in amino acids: CASSLDLGTRNYGYTF. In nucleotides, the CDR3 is TGTGCCAGCAGCTTAGACCTAGGAACGAGGAACTATGGCTACACCTTC.

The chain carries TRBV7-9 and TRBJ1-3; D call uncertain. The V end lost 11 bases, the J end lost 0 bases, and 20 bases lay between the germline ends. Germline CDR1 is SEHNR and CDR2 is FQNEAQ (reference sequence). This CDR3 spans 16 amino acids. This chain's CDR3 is CAGLKNSVHSGNTIYF. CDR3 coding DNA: TGTGCCGGACTCAAAAATTCGGTACACTCTGGAAACACCATATATTTT.

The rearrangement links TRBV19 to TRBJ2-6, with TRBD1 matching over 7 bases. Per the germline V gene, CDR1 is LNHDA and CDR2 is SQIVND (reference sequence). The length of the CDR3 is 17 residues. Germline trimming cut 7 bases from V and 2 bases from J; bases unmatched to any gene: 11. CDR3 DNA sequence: TGTGCCAGTACCAGGACAGGTGGAGAAGCTGGGGCCAACGTCCTGACTTTC. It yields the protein CASTRTGGEAGANVLTF.

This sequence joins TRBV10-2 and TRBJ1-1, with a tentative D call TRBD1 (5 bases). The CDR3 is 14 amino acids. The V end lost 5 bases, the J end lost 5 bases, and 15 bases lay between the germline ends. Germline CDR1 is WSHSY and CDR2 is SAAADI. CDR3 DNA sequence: TGCGCCAGCAGTCCCCTTGGGGCTGGGACTGAAGCTTTCTTT. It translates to CASSPLGAGTEAFF.

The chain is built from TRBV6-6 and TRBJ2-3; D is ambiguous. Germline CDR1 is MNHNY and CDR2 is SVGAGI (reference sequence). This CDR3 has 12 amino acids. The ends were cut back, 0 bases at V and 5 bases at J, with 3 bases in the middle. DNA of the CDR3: TGTGCCAGCAGTTACTCTCAAGATACGCAGTATTTT. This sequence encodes CASSYSQDTQYF.

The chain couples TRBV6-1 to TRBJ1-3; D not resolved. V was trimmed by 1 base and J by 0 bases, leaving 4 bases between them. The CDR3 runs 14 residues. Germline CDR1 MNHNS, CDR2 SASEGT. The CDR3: CASSEGSSGNTIYF. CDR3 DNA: TGTGCCAGCAGTGAAGGCAGCTCTGGAAACACCATATATTTT.

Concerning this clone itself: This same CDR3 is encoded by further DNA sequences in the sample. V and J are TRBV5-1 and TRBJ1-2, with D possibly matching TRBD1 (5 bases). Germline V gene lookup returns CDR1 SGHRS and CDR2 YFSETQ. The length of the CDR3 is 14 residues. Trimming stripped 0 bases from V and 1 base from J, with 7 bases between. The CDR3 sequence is CASSLGQINYGYTF. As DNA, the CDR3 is TGCGCCAGCAGCTTGGGACAGATTAACTATGGCTACACCTTC. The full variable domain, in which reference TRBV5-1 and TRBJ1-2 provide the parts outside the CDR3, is KAGVTQTPRYLIKTRGQQVTLSCSPISGHRSVSWYQQTPGQGLQFLFEYFSETQRNKGNFPGRFSGRQFSNSRSEMNVSTLELGDSALYLCASSLGQINYGYTFGSGTRLTVV.

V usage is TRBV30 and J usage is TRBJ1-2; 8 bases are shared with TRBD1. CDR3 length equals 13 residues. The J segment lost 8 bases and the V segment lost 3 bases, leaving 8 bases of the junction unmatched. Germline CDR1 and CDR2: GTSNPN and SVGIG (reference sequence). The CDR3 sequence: CAWRQTGAGGYTF. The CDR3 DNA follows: TGTGCCTGGAGACAGACAGGGGCCGGAGGCTACACCTTC.

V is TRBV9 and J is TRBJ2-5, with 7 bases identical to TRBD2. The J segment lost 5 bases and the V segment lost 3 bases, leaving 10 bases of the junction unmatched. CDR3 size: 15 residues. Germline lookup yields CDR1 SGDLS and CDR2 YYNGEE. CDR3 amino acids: CASSAGGSGLETQYF. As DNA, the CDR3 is TGTGCCAGCAGCGCCGGGGGGTCAGGTTTGGAGACCCAGTACTTC.

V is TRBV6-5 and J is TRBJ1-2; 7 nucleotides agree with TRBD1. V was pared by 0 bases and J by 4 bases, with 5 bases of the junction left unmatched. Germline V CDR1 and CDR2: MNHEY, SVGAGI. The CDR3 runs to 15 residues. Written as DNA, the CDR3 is TGTGCCAGCAGTTACTCGATGGCAGGGGGCTATGGCTACACCTTC. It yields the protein CASSYSMAGGYGYTF.

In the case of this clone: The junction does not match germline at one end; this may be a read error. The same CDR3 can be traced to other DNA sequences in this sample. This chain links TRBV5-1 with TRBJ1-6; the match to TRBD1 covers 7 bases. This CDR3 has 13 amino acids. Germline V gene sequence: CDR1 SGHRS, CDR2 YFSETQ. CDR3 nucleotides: TGCGCCAGTCCGGGACAGTATAATTCCCCCCTCCACTTT. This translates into CASPGQYNSPLHF. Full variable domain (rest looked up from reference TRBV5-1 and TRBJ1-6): KAGVTQTPRYLIKTRGQQVTLSCSPISGHRSVSWYQQTPGQGLQFLFEYFSETQRNKGNFPGRFSGRQFSNSRSEMNVSTLELGDSALYLCASPGQYNSPLHFGNGTRLTVT.

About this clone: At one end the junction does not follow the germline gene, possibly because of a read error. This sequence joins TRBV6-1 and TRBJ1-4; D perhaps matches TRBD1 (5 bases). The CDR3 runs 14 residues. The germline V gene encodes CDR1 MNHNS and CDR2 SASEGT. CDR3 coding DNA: TGCGCCCTGGGGGGGATTGCAACTAATGAAAAACTGTTTTTT. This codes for CALGGIATNEKLFF.

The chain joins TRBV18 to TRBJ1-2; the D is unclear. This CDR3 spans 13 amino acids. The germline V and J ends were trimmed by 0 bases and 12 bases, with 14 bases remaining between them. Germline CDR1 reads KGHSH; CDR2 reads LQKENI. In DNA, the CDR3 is TGTGCCAGCTCACCACCGGCAGGCCCCCTCGACACCTTC. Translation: CASSPPAGPLDTF.

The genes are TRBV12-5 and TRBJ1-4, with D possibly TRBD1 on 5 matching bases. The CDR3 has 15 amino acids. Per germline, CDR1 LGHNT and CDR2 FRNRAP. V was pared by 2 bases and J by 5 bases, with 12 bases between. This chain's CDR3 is CASGLRGSLNEKLFF. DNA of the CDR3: TGTGCTAGTGGTTTGAGGGGCAGCTTAAATGAAAAACTGTTTTTT. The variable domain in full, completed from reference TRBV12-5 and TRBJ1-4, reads DARVTQTPRHKVTEMGQEVTMRCQPILGHNTVFWYRQTMMQGLELLAYFRNRAPLDDSGMPKDRFSAEMPDATLATLKIQPSEPRDSAVYFCASGLRGSLNEKLFFGSGTQLSVL.

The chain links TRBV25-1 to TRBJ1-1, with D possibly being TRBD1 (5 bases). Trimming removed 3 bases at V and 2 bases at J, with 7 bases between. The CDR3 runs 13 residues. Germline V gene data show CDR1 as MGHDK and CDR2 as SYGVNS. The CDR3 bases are TGTGCCAGCAGTGACAGGGTAAACACTGAAGCTTTCTTT. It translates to CASSDRVNTEAFF.

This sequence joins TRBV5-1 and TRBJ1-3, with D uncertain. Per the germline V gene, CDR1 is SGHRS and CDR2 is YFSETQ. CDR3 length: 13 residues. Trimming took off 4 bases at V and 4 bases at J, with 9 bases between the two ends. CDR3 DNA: TGCGCCAGCAGCCTGGATTTAGGAAACACCATATATTTT. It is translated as CASSLDLGNTIYF.

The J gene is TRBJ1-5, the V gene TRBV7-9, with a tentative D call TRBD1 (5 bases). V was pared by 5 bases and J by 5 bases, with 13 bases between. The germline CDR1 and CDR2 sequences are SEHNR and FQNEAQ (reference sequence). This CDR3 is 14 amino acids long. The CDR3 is CASSRGGLDQPQHF. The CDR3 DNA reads TGTGCCAGCAGCCGCGGGGGATTGGATCAGCCCCAGCATTTT.

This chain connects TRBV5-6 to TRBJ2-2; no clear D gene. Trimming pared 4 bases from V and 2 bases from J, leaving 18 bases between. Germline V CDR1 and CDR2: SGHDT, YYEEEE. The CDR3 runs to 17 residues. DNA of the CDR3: TGTGCCAGCAGCCCCCCAGACCATATACTAAACACCGGGGAGCTGTTTTTT. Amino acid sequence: CASSPPDHILNTGELFF.

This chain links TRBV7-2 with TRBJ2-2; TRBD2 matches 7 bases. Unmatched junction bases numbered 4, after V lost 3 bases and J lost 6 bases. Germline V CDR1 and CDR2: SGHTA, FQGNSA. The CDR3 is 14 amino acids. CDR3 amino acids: CASSLLGGAGELFF. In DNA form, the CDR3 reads TGTGCCAGCAGCTTGTTGGGGGGGGCCGGGGAGCTGTTTTTT.

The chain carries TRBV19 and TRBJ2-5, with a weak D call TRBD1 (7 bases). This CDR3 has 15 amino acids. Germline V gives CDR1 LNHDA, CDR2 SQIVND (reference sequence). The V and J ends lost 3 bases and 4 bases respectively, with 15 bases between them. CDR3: CASSMGRGDIETQYF. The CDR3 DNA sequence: TGTGCCAGTAGTATGGGCAGGGGGGACATAGAGACCCAGTACTTC.

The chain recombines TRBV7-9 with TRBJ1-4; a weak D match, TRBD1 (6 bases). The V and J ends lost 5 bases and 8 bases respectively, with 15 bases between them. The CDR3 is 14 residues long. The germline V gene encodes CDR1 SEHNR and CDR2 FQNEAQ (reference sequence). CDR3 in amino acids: CASSPDRLLEKLFF. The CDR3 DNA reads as TGTGCCAGCAGCCCGGACAGATTACTAGAAAAACTGTTTTTT. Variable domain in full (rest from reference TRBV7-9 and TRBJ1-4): DTGVSQNPRHKITKRGQNVTFRCDPISEHNRLYWYRQTLGQGPEFLTYFQNEAQLEKSRLLSDRFSAERPKGSFSTLEIQRTEQGDSAMYLCASSPDRLLEKLFFGSGTQLSVL.

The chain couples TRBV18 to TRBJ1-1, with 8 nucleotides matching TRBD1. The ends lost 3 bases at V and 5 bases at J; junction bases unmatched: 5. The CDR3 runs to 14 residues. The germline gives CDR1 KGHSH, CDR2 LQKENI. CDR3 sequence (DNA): TGTGCCAGCTCACCCCAGGGGGCGCGGACTGAAGCTTTCTTT. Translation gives CASSPQGARTEAFF. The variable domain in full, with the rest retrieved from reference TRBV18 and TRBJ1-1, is NAGVMQNPRHLVRRRGQEARLRCSPMKGHSHVYWYRQLPEEGLKFMVYLQKENIIDESGMPKERFSAEFPKEGPSILRIQQVVRGDSAAYFCASSPQGARTEAFFGQGTRLTVV.

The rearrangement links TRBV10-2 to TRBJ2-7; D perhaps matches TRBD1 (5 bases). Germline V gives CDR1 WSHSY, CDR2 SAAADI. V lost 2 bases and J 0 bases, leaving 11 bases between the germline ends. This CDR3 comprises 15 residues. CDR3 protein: CASSEGAAVSYEQYF. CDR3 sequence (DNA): TGCGCCAGCAGTGAGGGGGCAGCAGTCTCCTACGAGCAGTACTTC.